This T cell receptor beta chain was identified in a study of blood T cell repertoires in COVID-19. V was pared by 5 bases and J by 6 bases, with 10 bases of the junction left unmatched. In germline, CDR1 is ENHRY, CDR2 SYGVKD. The CDR3 runs 16 residues. Sequencing was performed with immunoSEQ multiplex PCR; in TCRdb, only in-frame clones are kept and a portion is missing. Of under 200,000 clones in the sample, roughly nine tenths are singletons; the top ten hold approximately 0.75%. The rearrangement uses TRBV10-3 and TRBJ2-2; 9 positions agree with TRBD2. The sequenced sample was peripheral blood. The clonotype originates from a woman between 65 and 79 years old with acute or convalescent COVID-19. CDR3 protein: CAISLLREGESGELFF. DNA for the CDR3: TGTGCCATCAGTCTTCTGCGGGAGGGAGAGTCCGGGGAGCTGTTTTTT.